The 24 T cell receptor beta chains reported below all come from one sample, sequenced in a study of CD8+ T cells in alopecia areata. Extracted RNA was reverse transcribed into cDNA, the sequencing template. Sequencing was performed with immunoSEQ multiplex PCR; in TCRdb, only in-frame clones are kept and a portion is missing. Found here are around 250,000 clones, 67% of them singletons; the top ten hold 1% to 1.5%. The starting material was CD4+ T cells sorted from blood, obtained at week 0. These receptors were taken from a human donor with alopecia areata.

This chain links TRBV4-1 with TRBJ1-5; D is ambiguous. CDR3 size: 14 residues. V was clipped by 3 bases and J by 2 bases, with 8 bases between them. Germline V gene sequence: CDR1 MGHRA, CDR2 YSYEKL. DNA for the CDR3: TGCGCCAGCAGCCAGGGAGACCGCAATCAGCCCCAGCATTTT. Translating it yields CASSQGDRNQPQHF.

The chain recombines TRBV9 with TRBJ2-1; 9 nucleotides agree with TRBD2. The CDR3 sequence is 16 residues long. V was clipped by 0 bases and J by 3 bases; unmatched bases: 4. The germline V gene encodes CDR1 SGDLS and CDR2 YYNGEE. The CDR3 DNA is TGTGCCAGCAGCGTAGGAGGTAGCGGGGGCTACAATGAGCAGTTCTTC. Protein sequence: CASSVGGSGGYNEQFF.

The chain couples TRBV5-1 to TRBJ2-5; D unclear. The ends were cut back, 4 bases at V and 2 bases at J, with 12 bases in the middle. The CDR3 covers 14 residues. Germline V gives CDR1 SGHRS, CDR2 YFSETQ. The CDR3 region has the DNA TGCGCCAGCAGCATAGGACGAACTCAAGAGACCCAGTACTTC. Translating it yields CASSIGRTQETQYF. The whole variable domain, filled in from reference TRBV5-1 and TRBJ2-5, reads KAGVTQTPRYLIKTRGQQVTLSCSPISGHRSVSWYQQTPGQGLQFLFEYFSETQRNKGNFPGRFSGRQFSNSRSEMNVSTLELGDSALYLCASSIGRTQETQYFGPGTRLLVL.

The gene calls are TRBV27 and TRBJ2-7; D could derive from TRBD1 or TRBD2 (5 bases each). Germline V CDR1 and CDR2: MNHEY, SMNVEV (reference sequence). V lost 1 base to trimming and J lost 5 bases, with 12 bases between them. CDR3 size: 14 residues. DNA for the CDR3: TGTGCCAGCAGTTTATGGGACCGATTAGACGAGCAGTACTTC. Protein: CASSLWDRLDEQYF.

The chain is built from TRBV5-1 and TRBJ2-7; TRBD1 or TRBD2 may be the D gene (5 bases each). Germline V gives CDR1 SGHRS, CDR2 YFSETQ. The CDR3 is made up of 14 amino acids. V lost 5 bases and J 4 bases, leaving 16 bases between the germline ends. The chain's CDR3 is CASRPRGRLYEQYF. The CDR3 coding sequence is TGCGCCAGCAGACCGAGGGGAAGGCTTTACGAGCAGTACTTC.

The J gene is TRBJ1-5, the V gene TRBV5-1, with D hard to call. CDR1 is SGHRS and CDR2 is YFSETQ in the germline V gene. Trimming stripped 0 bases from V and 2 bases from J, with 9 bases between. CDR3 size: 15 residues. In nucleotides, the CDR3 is TGCGCCAGCAGCTTGGAAGGGAGTGGCAATCAGCCCCAGCATTTT. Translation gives CASSLEGSGNQPQHF.

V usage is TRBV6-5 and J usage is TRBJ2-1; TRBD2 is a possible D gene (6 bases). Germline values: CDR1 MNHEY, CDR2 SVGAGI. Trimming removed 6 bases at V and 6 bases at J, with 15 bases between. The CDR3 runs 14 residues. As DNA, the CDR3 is TGTGCCAGCAGGCCCGACACTAGCACCAATGAGCAGTTCTTC. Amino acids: CASRPDTSTNEQFF.

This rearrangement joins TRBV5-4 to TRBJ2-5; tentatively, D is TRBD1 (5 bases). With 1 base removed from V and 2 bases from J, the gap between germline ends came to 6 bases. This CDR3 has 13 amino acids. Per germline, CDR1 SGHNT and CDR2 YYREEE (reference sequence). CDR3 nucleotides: TGTGCCAGCAGCTTGAGACAGCAAGAGACCCAGTACTTC. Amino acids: CASSLRQQETQYF.

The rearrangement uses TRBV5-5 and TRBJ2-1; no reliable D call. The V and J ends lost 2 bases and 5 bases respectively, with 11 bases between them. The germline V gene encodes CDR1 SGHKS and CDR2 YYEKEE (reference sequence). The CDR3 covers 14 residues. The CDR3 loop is CASSFEDPHNEQFF. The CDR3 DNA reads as TGTGCCAGCAGCTTTGAAGATCCGCACAATGAGCAGTTCTTC.

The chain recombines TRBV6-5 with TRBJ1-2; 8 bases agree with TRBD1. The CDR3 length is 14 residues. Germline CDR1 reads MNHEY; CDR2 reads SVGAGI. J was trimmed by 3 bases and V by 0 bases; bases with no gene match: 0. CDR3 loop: CASSYSTGDYGYTF. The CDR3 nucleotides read TGTGCCAGCAGTTACTCGACAGGGGACTATGGCTACACCTTC.

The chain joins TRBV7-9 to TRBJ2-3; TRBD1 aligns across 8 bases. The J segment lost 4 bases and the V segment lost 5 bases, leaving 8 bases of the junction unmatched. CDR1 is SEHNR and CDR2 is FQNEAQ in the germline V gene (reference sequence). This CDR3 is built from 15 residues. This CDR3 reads CASSPLQGAADTQYF. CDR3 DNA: TGTGCCAGCAGCCCCCTTCAGGGGGCCGCAGATACGCAGTATTTT.

CDR3 sequence reads: CSVSWGRDNSPLHF. CDR3 nucleotides: TGCAGCGTCTCATGGGGCAGGGACAATTCACCCCTCCACTTT. The V call is TRBV29-1, the J call TRBJ1-6, with a tentative D call TRBD1 (5 bases). V lost 6 bases to trimming and J lost 7 bases, with 16 bases between them. The CDR3 totals 14 residues. CDR1 is SQVTM, CDR2 ANQGSEA, per germline.

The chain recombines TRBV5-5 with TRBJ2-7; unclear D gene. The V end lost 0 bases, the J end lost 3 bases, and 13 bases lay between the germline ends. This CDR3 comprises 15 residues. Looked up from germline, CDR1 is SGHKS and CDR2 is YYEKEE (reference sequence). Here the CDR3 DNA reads TGTGCCAGCAGCTTGGAGCCTAACTCTGGCTACGAGCAGTACTTC. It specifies CASSLEPNSGYEQYF.

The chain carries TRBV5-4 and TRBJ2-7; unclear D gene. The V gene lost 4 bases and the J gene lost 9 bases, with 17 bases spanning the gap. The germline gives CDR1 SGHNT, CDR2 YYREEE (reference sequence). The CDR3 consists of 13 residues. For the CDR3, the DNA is TGTGCCAGCAGCCATCCGGAAGGCAGAGGGCAGTACTTC. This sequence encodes CASSHPEGRGQYF.

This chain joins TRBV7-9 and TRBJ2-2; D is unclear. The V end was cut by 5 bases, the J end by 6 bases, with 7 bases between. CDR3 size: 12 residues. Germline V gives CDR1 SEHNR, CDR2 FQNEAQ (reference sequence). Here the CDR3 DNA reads TGTGCCAGCAGCCTCACCGCCGGGGAGCTGTTTTTT. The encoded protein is CASSLTAGELFF.

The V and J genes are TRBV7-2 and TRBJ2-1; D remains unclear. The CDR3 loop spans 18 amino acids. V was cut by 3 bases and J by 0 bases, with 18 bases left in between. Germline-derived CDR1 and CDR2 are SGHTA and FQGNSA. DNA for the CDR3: TGTGCCAGCAGCTTTACTTCCCGGACCAGAAGCTCCTACAATGAGCAGTTCTTC. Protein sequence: CASSFTSRTRSSYNEQFF.

The CDR3 loop reads CASKGRGQPQHF. CDR3 nucleotides: TGTGCCAGTAAAGGGCGTGGGCAGCCCCAGCATTTT. The chain is built from TRBV19 and TRBJ1-5; no clear D. Germline assignment: CDR1 LNHDA and CDR2 SQIVND (reference sequence). Trimming shortened V by 7 bases and J by 7 bases, and 11 bases separated the two germline ends. The CDR3 is made up of 12 amino acids.

The CDR3 coding sequence is TGTGCCAGCAGCCAAGATTACGACAGGGAGGTTAATGGCTACACCTTC. The encoded protein is CASSQDYDREVNGYTF. The chain uses TRBV4-2 and TRBJ1-2, with 7 bases that match TRBD1. V lost 0 bases and J lost 6; bases outside the gene matches: 10. The CDR3 extends over 16 amino acids. Germline CDR1 reads LGHNA; CDR2 reads YNFKEQ.

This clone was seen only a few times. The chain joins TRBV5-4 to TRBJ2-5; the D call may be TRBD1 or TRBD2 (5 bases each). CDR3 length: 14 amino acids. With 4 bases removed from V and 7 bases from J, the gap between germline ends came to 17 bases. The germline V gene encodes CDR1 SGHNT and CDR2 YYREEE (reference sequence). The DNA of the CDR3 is TGTGCCAGCAGCCTTAGGGACCCGCAGGGGACCCAGTACTTC. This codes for CASSLRDPQGTQYF.

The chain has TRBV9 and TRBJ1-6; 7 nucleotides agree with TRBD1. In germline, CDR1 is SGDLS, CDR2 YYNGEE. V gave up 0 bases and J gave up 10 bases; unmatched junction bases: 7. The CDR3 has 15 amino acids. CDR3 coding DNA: TGTGCCAGCAGCGTAGCTGACAGGGTTGGATCACCCCTCCACTTT. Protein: CASSVADRVGSPLHF.

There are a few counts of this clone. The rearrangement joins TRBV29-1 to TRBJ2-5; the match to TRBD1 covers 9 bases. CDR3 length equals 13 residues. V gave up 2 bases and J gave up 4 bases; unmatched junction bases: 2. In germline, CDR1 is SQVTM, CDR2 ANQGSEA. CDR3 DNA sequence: TGCAGCGTTGAAAGGGGACAGGGAGAGACCCAGTACTTC. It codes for CSVERGQGETQYF.

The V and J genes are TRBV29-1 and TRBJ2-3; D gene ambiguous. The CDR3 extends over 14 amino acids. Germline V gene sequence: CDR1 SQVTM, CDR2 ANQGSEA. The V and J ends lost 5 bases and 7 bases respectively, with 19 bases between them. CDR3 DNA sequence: TGCAGCGTTAGTCATGGCGTAGTAGGTAATACGCAGTATTTT. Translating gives CSVSHGVVGNTQYF.

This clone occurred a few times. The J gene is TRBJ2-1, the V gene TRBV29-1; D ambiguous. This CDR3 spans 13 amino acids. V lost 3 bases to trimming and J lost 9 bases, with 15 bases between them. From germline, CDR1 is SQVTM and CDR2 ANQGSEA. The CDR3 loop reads CSVESSVIGEQFF. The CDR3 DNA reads TGCAGCGTTGAGAGTTCAGTAATCGGTGAGCAGTTCTTC.

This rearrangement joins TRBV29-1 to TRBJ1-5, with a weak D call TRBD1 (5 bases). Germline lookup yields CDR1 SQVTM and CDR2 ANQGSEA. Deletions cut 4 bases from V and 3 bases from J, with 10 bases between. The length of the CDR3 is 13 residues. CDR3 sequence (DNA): TGCAGCGTTGTATGGGGGAACAATCAGCCCCAGCATTTT. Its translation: CSVVWGNNQPQHF.